The present T cell receptor beta chain was sequenced within a study of response to subunit inactivated influenza vaccine. Each CDR3 protein is one row after TCRdb ran MiXCR on the RT-PCR reads. The sample lists about 520,000 distinct CDR3 sequences, around 7.7% seen once, with approximately 14% in the top ten. Trimming at V came to 0 bases and at J to 0 bases, leaving 2 bases not matched to a gene. This CDR3 has 16 amino acids. The V gene's germline CDR1 is LNHNV and CDR2 YYDKDF (reference sequence). The sequence came from a man aged 45 to 70 who received an inactivated influenza vaccine. J is TRBJ2-1 and V is TRBV15; the match to TRBD1 covers 7 bases. Sequences were derived from PBMCs from blood, sampled roughly 24 months after vaccination. The CDR3 region has the DNA TGTGCCACCAGCAGAGAGGGGACAGTCTCCTACAATGAGCAGTTCTTC. Protein sequence: CATSREGTVSYNEQFF.